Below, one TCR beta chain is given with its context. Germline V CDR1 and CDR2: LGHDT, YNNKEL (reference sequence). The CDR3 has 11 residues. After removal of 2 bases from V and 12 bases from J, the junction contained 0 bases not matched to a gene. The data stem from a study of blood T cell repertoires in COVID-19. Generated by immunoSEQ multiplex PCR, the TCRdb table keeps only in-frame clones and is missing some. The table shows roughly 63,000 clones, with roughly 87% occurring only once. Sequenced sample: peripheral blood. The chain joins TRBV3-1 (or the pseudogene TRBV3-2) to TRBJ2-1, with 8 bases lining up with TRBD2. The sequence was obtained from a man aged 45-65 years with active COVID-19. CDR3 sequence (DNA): TGTGCCAGCAGCCAAAGCGGGGGGCAGTTCTTC. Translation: CASSQSGGQFF.